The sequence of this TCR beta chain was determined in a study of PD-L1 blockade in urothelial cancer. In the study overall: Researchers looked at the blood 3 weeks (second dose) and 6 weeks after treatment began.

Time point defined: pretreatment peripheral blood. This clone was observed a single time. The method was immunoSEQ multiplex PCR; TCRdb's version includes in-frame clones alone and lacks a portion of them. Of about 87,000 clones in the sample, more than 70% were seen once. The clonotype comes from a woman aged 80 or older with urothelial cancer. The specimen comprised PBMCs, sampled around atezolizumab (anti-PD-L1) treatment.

The CDR3 is CASSHRTLGVGNTIYF. CDR3 nucleotides: TGTGCCAGCAGCCATAGGACTCTGGGAGTAGGAAACACCATATATTTT. This chain uses TRBV7-8 with TRBJ1-3, with D hard to call. Trimming pared 5 bases from V and 4 bases from J, leaving 18 bases between. The CDR3 runs to 16 residues. Germline V gene lookup returns CDR1 SGHVS and CDR2 FQNEAQ.